The entry that follows covers one TCR beta chain sequence. The antigen remains unidentified. This entry is derived from a study of T cell repertoires in ileal Crohn's disease. V lost 3 bases and J 5 bases, leaving 10 bases between the germline ends. CDR1 and CDR2 from the germline V gene are SGHAT and FQNNGV. The CDR3 runs 14 residues. Overall study findings and caveats: The median delay to postoperative endoscopy was 6 to 7 months.

Some clones are missing from TCRdb's copy, which holds only in-frame ones; the method was immunoSEQ multiplex PCR. There are 11,000 or so clones in the sample; approximately 72% occur only once, and under 15% lies in the top ten. Specified time point: neoterminal ileum biopsy at postoperative endoscopy, about 6 months after surgery. J is TRBJ2-2 and V is TRBV11-2; a weak D match, TRBD2 (5 bases). The clonotype originates from an adult with Crohn's disease. The sequenced sample was ileal tissue. CDR3 DNA: TGTGCCAGCAGCTTGATGACGGGGACCGGGGAGCTGTTTTTT. Its translation is CASSLMTGTGELFF.